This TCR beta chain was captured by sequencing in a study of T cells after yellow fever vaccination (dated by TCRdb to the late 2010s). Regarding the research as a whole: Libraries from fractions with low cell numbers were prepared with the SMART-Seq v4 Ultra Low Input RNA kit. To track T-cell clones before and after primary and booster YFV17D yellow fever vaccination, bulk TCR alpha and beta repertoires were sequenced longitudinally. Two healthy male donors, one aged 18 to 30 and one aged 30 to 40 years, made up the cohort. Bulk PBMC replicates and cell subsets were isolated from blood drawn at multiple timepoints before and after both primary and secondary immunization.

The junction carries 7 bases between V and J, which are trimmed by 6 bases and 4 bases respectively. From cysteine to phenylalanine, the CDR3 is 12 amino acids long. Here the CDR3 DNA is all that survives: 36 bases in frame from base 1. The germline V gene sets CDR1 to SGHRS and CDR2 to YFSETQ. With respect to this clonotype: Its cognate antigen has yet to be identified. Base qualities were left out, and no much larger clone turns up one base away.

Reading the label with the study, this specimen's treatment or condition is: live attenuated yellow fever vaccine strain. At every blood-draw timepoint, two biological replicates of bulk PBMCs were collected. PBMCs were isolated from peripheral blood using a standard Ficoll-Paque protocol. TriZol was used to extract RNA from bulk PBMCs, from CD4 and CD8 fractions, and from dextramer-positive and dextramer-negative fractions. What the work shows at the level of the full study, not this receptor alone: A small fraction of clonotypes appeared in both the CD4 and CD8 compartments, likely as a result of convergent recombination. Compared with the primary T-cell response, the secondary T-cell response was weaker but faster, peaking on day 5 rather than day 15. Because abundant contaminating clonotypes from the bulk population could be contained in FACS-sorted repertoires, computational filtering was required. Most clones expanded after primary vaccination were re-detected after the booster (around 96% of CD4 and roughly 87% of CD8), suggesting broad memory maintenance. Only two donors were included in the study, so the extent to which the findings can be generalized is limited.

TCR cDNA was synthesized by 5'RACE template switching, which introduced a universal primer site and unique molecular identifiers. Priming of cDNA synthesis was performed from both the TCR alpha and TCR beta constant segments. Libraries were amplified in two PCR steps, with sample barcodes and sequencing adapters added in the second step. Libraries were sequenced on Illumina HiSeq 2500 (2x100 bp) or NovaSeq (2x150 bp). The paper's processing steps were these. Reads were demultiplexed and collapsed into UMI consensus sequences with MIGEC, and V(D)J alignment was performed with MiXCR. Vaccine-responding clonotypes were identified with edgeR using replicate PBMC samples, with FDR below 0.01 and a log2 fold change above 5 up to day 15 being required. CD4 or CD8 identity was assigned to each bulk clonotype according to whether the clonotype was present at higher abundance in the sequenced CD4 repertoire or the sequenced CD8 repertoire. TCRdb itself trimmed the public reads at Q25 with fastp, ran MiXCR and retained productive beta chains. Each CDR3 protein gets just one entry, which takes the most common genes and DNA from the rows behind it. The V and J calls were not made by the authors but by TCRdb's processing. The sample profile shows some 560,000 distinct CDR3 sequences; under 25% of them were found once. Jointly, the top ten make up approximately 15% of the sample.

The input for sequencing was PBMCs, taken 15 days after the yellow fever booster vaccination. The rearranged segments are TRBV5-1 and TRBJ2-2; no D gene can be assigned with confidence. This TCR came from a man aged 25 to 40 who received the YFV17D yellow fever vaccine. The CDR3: CASMKVTGELFF. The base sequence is TGCGCCAGCATGAAGGTCACCGGGGAGCTGTTTTTT.